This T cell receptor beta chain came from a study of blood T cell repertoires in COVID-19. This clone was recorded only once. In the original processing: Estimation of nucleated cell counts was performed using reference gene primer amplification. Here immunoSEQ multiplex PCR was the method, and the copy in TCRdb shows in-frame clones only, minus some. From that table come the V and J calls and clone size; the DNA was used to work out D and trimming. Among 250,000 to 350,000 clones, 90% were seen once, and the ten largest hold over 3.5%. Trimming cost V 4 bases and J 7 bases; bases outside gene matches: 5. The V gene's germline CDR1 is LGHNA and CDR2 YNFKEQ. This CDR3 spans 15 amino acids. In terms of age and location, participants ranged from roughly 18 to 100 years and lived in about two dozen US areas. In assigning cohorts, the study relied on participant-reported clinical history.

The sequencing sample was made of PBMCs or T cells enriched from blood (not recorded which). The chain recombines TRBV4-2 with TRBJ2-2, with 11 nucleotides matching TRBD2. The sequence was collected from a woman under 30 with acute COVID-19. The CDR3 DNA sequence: TGTGCCAGCAGCCTGAGACTAGCGGGATACGGGGAGCTGTTTTTT. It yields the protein CASSLRLAGYGELFF.